Below are 14 T cell receptor beta chains sequenced from a single sample in a study of shared clonotypes between healthy human individuals. The repertoire was sequenced with immunoSEQ multiplex PCR; TCRdb's copy has only in-frame clones and lacks some. The sample lists nearly 2 million clones; around 96% were seen once. Naive CD8 cells were CD45RO-negative, positively selected for CCR7, excluding terminally differentiated effector memory CD45RA+ cells. The sample was naive CD8+ T cells sorted from blood. The receptors were sampled from a man aged 18 to 29 in good health.

CDR3 sequence (DNA): TGTGCCAGCAGCTTCTCCAGGGACGCTGAAGCTTTCTTT. Protein: CASSFSRDAEAFF. V is TRBV13 and J is TRBJ1-1, with D possibly TRBD1 on 5 matching bases. The germline gives CDR1 PRHDT, CDR2 FYEKMQ (reference sequence). Trimming left V 3 bases short and J 6 bases short, with 11 bases between. This CDR3 spans 13 amino acids.

V is TRBV2 and J is TRBJ2-7; D gene ambiguous. The CDR3 contains 15 residues. CDR1 is SNHLY and CDR2 is FYNNEI in the germline V gene. V lost 0 bases and J lost 2, with 11 bases in between. The CDR3 is CASSEALGETYEQYF. DNA for the CDR3: TGTGCCAGCAGTGAAGCGCTTGGGGAAACCTACGAGCAGTACTTC.

The V gene is TRBV19, the J gene TRBJ2-1; maybe TRBD1 (6 bases). CDR3 size: 13 residues. Germline CDR1 LNHDA, CDR2 SQIVND (reference sequence). V was pared by 3 bases and J by 7 bases, with 10 bases between. CDR3 sequence (DNA): TGTGCCAGTAGTATTACAGGGTGGAATGAGCAGTTCTTC. This sequence encodes CASSITGWNEQFF.

The count of this clone is one. This chain connects TRBV4-1 to TRBJ2-1, with a tentative D call TRBD2 (5 bases). Germline V gives CDR1 MGHRA, CDR2 YSYEKL. The ends were cut back, 3 bases at V and 4 bases at J, with 16 bases in the middle. The CDR3 is made up of 16 amino acids. Here the CDR3 reads CASSHPPSGPYNEQFF. CDR3 in DNA: TGCGCCAGCAGCCACCCCCCGAGCGGCCCGTACAATGAGCAGTTCTTC.

The chain joins TRBV30 to TRBJ1-2, with 7 nucleotides matching TRBD1. CDR3 length equals 18 residues. Germline V gene lookup returns CDR1 GTSNPN and CDR2 SVGIG (reference sequence). V lost 0 bases, J lost 3 bases, and 16 bases stayed unmatched. The CDR3 DNA reads as TGTGCCTGGAGTGTACGGGCAGGGGGTCGTTCAAAATACTATGGCTACACCTTC. Translated: CAWSVRAGGRSKYYGYTF.

V usage is TRBV7-8 and J usage is TRBJ2-7, with D possibly being TRBD2 (6 bases). The CDR3 consists of 14 residues. Germline V gene lookup returns CDR1 SGHVS and CDR2 FQNEAQ. V lost 4 bases, J lost 2 bases, and 12 bases lay in between. CDR3 coding DNA: TGTGCCAGCAGCTCGGGCGGGGCAACCTACGAGCAGTACTTC. As protein: CASSSGGATYEQYF.

This chain joins TRBV12-5 and TRBJ2-5; D tentatively fits TRBD1 or TRBD2 (6 bases each). V shed 2 bases and J shed 2 bases, with 9 bases lying between them. Germline-derived CDR1 and CDR2 are LGHNT and FRNRAP. The CDR3 is 14 residues long. The CDR3 nucleotides are TGTGCTAGTGGTTTGTGGGGGGCACAAGAGACCCAGTACTTC. It codes for CASGLWGAQETQYF.

The chain uses TRBV7-2 and TRBJ1-5; D is undetermined. Germline V lookup: CDR1 SGHTA, CDR2 FQGNSA. Trimming stripped 2 bases from V and 2 bases from J, with 7 bases between. This CDR3 has 14 residues. The CDR3 nucleotides are TGTGCCAGCAGCTTAATGGATGGCAATCAGCCCCAGCATTTT. Its protein is CASSLMDGNQPQHF. Using reference TRBV7-2 and TRBJ1-5 for the parts outside the CDR3, the full variable domain is GAGVSQSPSNKVTEKGKDVELRCDPISGHTALYWYRQSLGQGLEFLIYFQGNSAPDKSGLPSDRFSAERTGGSVSTLTIQRTQQEDSAVYLCASSLMDGNQPQHFGDGTRLSIL.

This clone was seen a handful of times. The chain uses TRBV15 and TRBJ2-7; D may match TRBD1 or TRBD2 (6 bases each). Per germline, CDR1 LNHNV and CDR2 YYDKDF (reference sequence). CDR3 length equals 17 residues. V lost 0 bases and J 4 bases, leaving 19 bases between the germline ends. In DNA, the CDR3 is TGTGCCACCAGCAGAGATAGGATTCCGGGGGCGGAGTACGAGCAGTACTTC. The encoded protein is CATSRDRIPGAEYEQYF.

The rearrangement uses TRBV7-6 and TRBJ2-7; 7 positions agree with TRBD1. Germline V gene sequence: CDR1 SGHVS, CDR2 FNYEAQ. J gave up 0 bases and V 3 bases, and 5 bases lay outside the gene matches. The CDR3 consists of 15 residues. The CDR3 region is CASSFRDSGSYEQYF. The CDR3, as DNA: TGTGCCAGCAGCTTCCGGGACAGTGGCTCCTACGAGCAGTACTTC. Using reference TRBV7-6 and TRBJ2-7 for the parts outside the CDR3, the full variable domain is GAGVSQSPRYKVTKRGQDVALRCDPISGHVSLYWYRQALGQGPEFLTYFNYEAQQDKSGLPNDRFSAERPEGSISTLTIQRTEQRDSAMYRCASSFRDSGSYEQYFGPGTRLTVT.

In regard to this clone: At one end, the junction sequence differs from germline, possibly due to a read error. Different DNA sequences within this sample yield the same CDR3. The chain is built from TRBV25-1 and TRBJ2-7, with unresolved D. Germline V CDR1 and CDR2: MGHDK, SYGVNS. This CDR3 has 12 amino acids. Here the CDR3 DNA reads TGTGCCAGCAGTGTAAGCTCCTACGAGCAGTACTTT. This encodes CASSVSSYEQYF.

DNA for the CDR3: TGTGCCAGCAGCCAAATAGCGAAGGCCACAGATACGCAGTATTTT. Residues: CASSQIAKATDTQYF. This chain links TRBV6-5 with TRBJ2-3; D may be TRBD2 (5 bases). Germline-derived CDR1 and CDR2 are MNHEY and SVGAGI. This CDR3 has 15 amino acids. The V end was cut by 6 bases, the J end by 2 bases, with 15 bases between.

This clone was counted a single time. The rearrangement uses TRBV15 and TRBJ1-6, with 8 positions matching TRBD1. CDR3 length equals 13 residues. The V gene's germline CDR1 is LNHNV and CDR2 YYDKDF (reference sequence). After removal of 9 bases from V and 8 bases from J, the junction contained 6 bases not matched to a gene. The CDR3, as DNA: TGTGCCACGGGACAGGATTCCGATTCACCCCTCCACTTT. This gives the protein CATGQDSDSPLHF.

The genes are TRBV29-1 and TRBJ2-3, with D uncertain. With 0 bases removed from V and 1 base from J, the gap between germline ends came to 14 bases. Germline CDR1 reads SQVTM; CDR2 reads ANQGSEA. The CDR3 runs to 16 residues. The CDR3 region has the DNA TGCAGCGTTGAAGATCCGAATCTATGGGGCACAGATACGCAGTATTTT. It codes for CSVEDPNLWGTDTQYF.